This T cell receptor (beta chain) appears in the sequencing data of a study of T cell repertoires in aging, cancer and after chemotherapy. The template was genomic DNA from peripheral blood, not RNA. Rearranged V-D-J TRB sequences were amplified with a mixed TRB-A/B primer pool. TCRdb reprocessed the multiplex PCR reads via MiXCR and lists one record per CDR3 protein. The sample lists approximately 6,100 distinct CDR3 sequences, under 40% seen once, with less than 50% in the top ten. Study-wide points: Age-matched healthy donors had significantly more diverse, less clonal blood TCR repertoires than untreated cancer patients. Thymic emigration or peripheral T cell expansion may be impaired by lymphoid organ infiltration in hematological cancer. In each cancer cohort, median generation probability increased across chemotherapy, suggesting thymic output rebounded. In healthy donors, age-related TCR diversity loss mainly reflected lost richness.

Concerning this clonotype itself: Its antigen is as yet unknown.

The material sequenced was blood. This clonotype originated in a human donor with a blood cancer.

CDR3 DNA: TGTGCCACCAGCCCACTTACGACCACAGATACGCAGTATTTT. It translates to CATSPLTTTDTQYF. This chain connects TRBV15 to TRBJ2-3; no clear D gene. Deletions cut 5 bases from V and 2 bases from J, with 11 bases between. CDR3 length: 14 residues. Per the germline V gene, CDR1 is LNHNV and CDR2 is YYDKDF (reference sequence). Using reference TRBV15 and TRBJ2-3 for the parts outside the CDR3, the full variable domain is DAMVIQNPRYQVTQFGKPVTLSCSQTLNHNVMYWYQQKSSQAPKLLFHYYDKDFNNEADTPDNFQSRRPNTSFCFLDIRSPGLGDTAMYLCATSPLTTTDTQYFGPGTRLTVL.